This T cell receptor beta chain was profiled in a study of monozygotic twins with inflammatory bowel disease. With the 5' RACE reads reprocessed, TCRdb shows one record per CDR3 protein and no DNA. The table lists 310,000 or so distinct CDR3 sequences. Germline V gene sequence: CDR1 DFQATT, CDR2 SNEGSKA (reference sequence). The CDR3 is 13 residues long. The sequence derives from a human donor with ulcerative colitis or Crohn's disease, or a healthy co-twin of an affected twin (not recorded which). Sequenced input: blood. The genes are TRBV20-1 and TRBJ1-1. CDR3 sequence: CSARSRLNTEAFF.